This TCR beta chain was captured by sequencing in a study of control samples from healthy donors and cancer patients. Produced via immunoSEQ multiplex PCR; TCRdb's table is partial and in-frame only. Of approximately 130,000 clones detected, about nine tenths appear once; the ten largest clones hold 7% to 10%. The CDR3 is made up of 14 amino acids. V was shortened by 0 bases and J by 9 bases, with 10 bases between the two germline ends. Germline loops: CDR1 SGDLS, CDR2 YYNGEE. The sequenced material came from blood. The chain combines TRBV9 with TRBJ1-6; TRBD1 is a possible D gene (6 bases). The receptor comes from a man aged 40-55 years in good health. CDR3 loop: CASSVGTGTSPLHF. For the CDR3, the DNA is TGTGCCAGCAGCGTAGGCACAGGGACTTCACCCCTCCACTTT.